The rows below give T cell receptor beta chains drawn from one sample of a study of T cells in localized non-small cell lung cancer. Method: immunoSEQ multiplex PCR; TCRdb's copy keeps in-frame clones and lacks some. The sample includes about 78,000 clones, roughly four fifths of them seen just once. Sample: peripheral blood, taken before any cancer treatment. These receptors came from a man aged 35 to 69 with stage I lung adenocarcinoma. CDR3s include the opening cysteine and the closing phenylalanine or tryptophan. Each record gives: J gene, V gene, clone size, D gene, CDR3 protein, CDR3 DNA. D genes are given only for firm matches. Some rows mark clone size as missing; the rest say once, few, many or name a class of expanded clone.

TRBJ2-2 | TRBV5-1 | . | TRBD2 | CASSRRLLTSLGGTGELFF | TGCGCCAGCAGCCGGCGCCTGCTGACTAGCCTCGGAGGCACCGGGGAGCTGTTTTTT
TRBJ2-3 | TRBV27 | . | . | CASSPPLRTDTQYF | TGTGCCAGCAGTCCCCCTTTACGTACAGATACGCAGTATTTT
TRBJ1-3 | TRBV7-6 | once | TRBD1 | CASSYRGDTIYF | TGTGCCAGCAGCTACAGGGGCGACACCATATATTTT
TRBJ2-5 | TRBV4-1 | . | TRBD2 | CASSQREASGETQYF | TGCGCCAGCAGCCAACGGGAAGCTAGCGGAGAGACCCAGTACTTC
TRBJ2-5 | TRBV11-2 | . | . | CASSFGGAIQETQYF | TGTGCCAGCAGCTTTGGGGGGGCCATCCAAGAGACCCAGTACTTC
TRBJ2-2 | TRBV10-2 | . | TRBD2 | CASSEPHGGDTGELFF | TGCGCCAGCAGTGAGCCCCACGGGGGGGACACCGGGGAGCTGTTTTTT
TRBJ2-7 | TRBV7-9 | . | TRBD2 | CASSSKGLAGTHEQYF | TGTGCCAGCAGCTCTAAAGGTCTAGCGGGAACCCACGAGCAGTACTTC
TRBJ2-7 | TRBV7-2 | few | TRBD2 | CASSLGGAGDVEQYF | TGTGCCAGCAGCTTAGGAGGGGCGGGGGATGTCGAGCAGTACTTC
TRBJ2-1 | TRBV15 | . | TRBD2 | CATSRDWRGTYNEQFF | TGTGCCACCAGCAGAGATTGGCGGGGGACGTACAATGAGCAGTTCTTC
TRBJ1-1 | TRBV18 | once | . | CASSPPGGVNTEAFF | TGTGCCAGCTCACCTCCCGGGGGAGTGAACACTGAAGCTTTCTTT
TRBJ2-7 | TRBV6-6 | . | . | CASSSFSSYEQYF | TGTGCCAGCAGTTCGTTTAGCTCCTACGAGCAGTACTTC
TRBJ1-1 | TRBV18 | . | TRBD1 | CASSGDRGTEAFF | TGTGCCAGCTCAGGGGACAGGGGTACTGAAGCTTTCTTT
TRBJ2-2 | TRBV2 | . | TRBD2 | CASTSTGGPTGELFF | TGTGCCAGCACCTCCACGGGAGGGCCCACCGGGGAGCTGTTTTTT
TRBJ2-5 | TRBV19 | . | . | CASSIDLGYGETQYF | TGTGCCAGTAGTATAGATCTGGGATACGGGGAGACCCAGTACTTC
TRBJ1-1 | TRBV6-1 | . | TRBD1 | CASRPRQGGAEAFF | TGTGCCAGCAGGCCGAGACAGGGCGGCGCTGAAGCTTTCTTT
TRBJ2-1 | TRBV19 | once | TRBD2 | CASSWTSGWDEQFF | TGTGCCAGTAGTTGGACTAGCGGTTGGGATGAGCAGTTCTTC
TRBJ2-7 | TRBV14 | few | TRBD1 | CASSPGQGGEQYF | TGTGCCAGCAGCCCCGGACAGGGCGGTGAGCAGTACTTC
TRBJ1-1 | TRBV5-1 | . | TRBD1 | CASSFTGVMNTEAFF | TGCGCCAGCAGCTTTACAGGGGTTATGAACACTGAAGCTTTCTTT
TRBJ1-6 | TRBV19 | . | . | CASSIRASSYNSPLHF | TGTGCCAGTAGTATTCGTGCCAGCTCCTATAATTCACCCCTCCACTTT
TRBJ2-3 | TRBV7-3 | . | TRBD1 | CASSSGQGGPPDTQYF | TGTGCCAGCAGCTCTGGACAGGGGGGCCCCCCAGATACGCAGTATTTT
TRBJ2-1 | TRBV13 | . | . | CASSFRDTGHNEQFF | TGTGCCAGCAGCTTCCGGGACACCGGGCACAATGAGCAGTTCTTC
TRBJ2-5 | TRBV13 | . | TRBD1 | CASSTQTGPGETQYF | TGTGCCAGCAGCACCCAGACAGGGCCAGGGGAGACCCAGTACTTC
TRBJ1-1 | TRBV10-3 | . | . | CAISEGDWSTEAFF | TGTGCCATCAGTGAAGGGGACTGGAGCACTGAAGCTTTCTTT
TRBJ2-3 | TRBV27 | . | TRBD2 | CASSQYPPTSGRAVDTQYF | TGTGCCAGCAGTCAATATCCACCGACTAGCGGGAGGGCCGTAGATACGCAGTATTTT
TRBJ2-5 | TRBV27 | . | . | CASSLSWDPRETQYF | TGTGCCAGCAGTTTATCGTGGGACCCCCGGGAGACCCAGTACTTC
TRBJ2-3 | TRBV18 | once | TRBD2 | CASSRLAGGPRADTQYF | TGTGCCAGCTCAAGACTAGCGGGAGGCCCGCGGGCAGATACGCAGTATTTT
TRBJ2-7 | TRBV11-2 | . | . | CASSLANEQYF | TGTGCCAGCAGCTTAGCAAACGAGCAGTACTTC
TRBJ1-3 | TRBV14 | . | TRBD1 | CASSLQQGVRGNTIYF | TGTGCCAGCAGCCTCCAACAGGGGGTTCGGGGAAACACCATATATTTT
TRBJ1-5 | TRBV6-1 | . | . | CASSVQVVLMQPQHF | TGTGCCAGCAGTGTGCAGGTAGTTTTAATGCAGCCCCAGCATTTT
TRBJ2-7 | TRBV11-2 | . | TRBD2 | CASSLVGTSGNGEQYF | TGTGCCAGCAGCTTAGTGGGGACTAGCGGGAACGGCGAGCAGTACTTC
TRBJ2-1 | TRBV10-2 | . | TRBD2 | CASVRTSGTVNEQFF | TGCGCCAGCGTCCGGACTAGCGGGACCGTCAATGAGCAGTTCTTC
TRBJ2-1 | TRBV12-5 | . | . | CASGLVPGEEEQFF | TGTGCTAGTGGTTTGGTACCAGGGGAGGAGGAGCAGTTCTTC
TRBJ2-2 | TRBV9 | . | TRBD2 | CASSRGEKGRFGTGELFF | TGTGCCAGCAGCCGGGGGGAAAAGGGGCGATTTGGCACCGGGGAGCTGTTTTTT
TRBJ2-2 | TRBV30 | . | TRBD2 | CAWSVQLAVNTGGLFF | TGTGCCTGGAGTGTACAGCTAGCGGTGAACACCGGGGGGCTGTTTTTT
TRBJ2-2 | TRBV7-2 | . | . | CASSLRSGELFF | TGTGCCAGCAGCTTACGGTCCGGGGAGCTGTTTTTT
TRBJ1-4 | TRBV28 | . | . | CASSPGISSNEKLFF | TGTGCCAGCAGCCCAGGGATTTCGTCTAATGAAAAACTGTTTTTT
TRBJ1-2 | TRBV5-1 | . | TRBD1 | CASSFGQASNYGYTF | TGCGCCAGCAGCTTCGGACAGGCGTCTAACTATGGCTACACCTTC